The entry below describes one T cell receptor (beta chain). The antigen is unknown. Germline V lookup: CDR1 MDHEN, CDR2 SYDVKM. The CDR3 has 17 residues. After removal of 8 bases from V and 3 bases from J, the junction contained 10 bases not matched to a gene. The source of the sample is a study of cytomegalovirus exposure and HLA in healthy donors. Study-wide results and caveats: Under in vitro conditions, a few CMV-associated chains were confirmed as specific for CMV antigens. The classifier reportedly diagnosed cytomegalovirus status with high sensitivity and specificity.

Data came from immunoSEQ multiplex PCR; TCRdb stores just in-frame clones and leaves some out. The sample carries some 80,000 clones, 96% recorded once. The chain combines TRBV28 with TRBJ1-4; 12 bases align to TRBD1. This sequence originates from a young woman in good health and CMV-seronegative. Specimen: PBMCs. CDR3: CASFSGQGAFANEKLFF. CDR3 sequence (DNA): TGTGCCAGCTTTTCGGGACAGGGGGCTTTTGCTAATGAAAAACTGTTTTTT.